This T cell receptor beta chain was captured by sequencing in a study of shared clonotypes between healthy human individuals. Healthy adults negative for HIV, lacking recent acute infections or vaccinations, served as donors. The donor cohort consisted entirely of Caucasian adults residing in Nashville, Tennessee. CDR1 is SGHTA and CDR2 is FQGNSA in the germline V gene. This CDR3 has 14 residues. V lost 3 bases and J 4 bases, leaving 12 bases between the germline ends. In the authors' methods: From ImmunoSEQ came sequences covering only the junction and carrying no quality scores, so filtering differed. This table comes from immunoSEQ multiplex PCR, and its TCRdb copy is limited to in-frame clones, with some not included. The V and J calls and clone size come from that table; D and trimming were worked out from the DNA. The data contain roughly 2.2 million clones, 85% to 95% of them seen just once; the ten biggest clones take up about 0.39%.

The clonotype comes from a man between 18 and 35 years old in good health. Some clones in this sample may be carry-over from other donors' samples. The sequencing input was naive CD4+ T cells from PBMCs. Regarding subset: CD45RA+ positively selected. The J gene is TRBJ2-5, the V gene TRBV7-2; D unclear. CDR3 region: CASSLGRPGETQYF. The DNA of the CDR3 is TGTGCCAGCAGCTTGGGCAGGCCTGGAGAGACCCAGTACTTC.